The 26 T cell receptor beta chains reported below all come from one sample, sequenced in a study of blood T cell repertoires in COVID-19. Repertoires were generated with immunoSEQ multiplex PCR, while TCRdb's copy carries only in-frame clones and drops some. The sample shows 300,000 to 400,000 clones, around 90% of them seen only once. The material sequenced was peripheral blood. These receptors were collected from a woman between 18 and 29 years old who had recovered from COVID-19.

This clone came up once. The chain employs TRBV6-2 or TRBV6-3 and TRBJ2-1, with TRBD2 identical over 11 bases. Germline assignment: CDR1 MNHEY and CDR2 SVGEGT. V shed 0 bases and J 2 bases; nucleotides not matched to a gene: 15. CDR3 length: 21 amino acids. Written as DNA, the CDR3 is TGTGCCAGCAGTTACTCGAAACTTAGCGGGAGGGACCTTGGAACCTACAATGAGCAGTTCTTC. Translation gives CASSYSKLSGRDLGTYNEQFF.

V gene TRBV6-2 or TRBV6-3 combines with J gene TRBJ2-7, with 14 bases identical to TRBD2. This CDR3 has 16 residues. Germline CDR1 and CDR2: MNHEY and SVGEGT. Losses at the gene ends were 5 bases for V and 2 bases for J; bases not matched to a gene: 5. The CDR3 nucleotides are TGTGCCAGCAGTACCGGGACTAGCGGGAGAGCCTACGAGCAGTACGTC. Translated, it gives CASSTGTSGRAYEQYV.

This clone was counted a few times. The V call is TRBV15, the J call TRBJ1-5; TRBD1 is a possible D gene (5 bases). The CDR3 length is 16 residues. Germline CDR1 reads LNHNV; CDR2 reads YYDKDF (reference sequence). Trimming pared 2 bases from V and 6 bases from J, leaving 17 bases between. The CDR3 protein is CATSRPGTVGGQPQHF. The CDR3 DNA reads TGTGCCACCAGCAGACCCGGGACTGTAGGTGGTCAGCCCCAGCATTTT.

This chain uses TRBV3-1 (or the pseudogene TRBV3-2) with TRBJ2-2; no firm D call. V lost 6 bases, J lost 4 bases, and 6 bases lay in between. The germline gives CDR1 LGHDT, CDR2 YNNKEL (reference sequence). The CDR3 totals 12 residues. Written as DNA, the CDR3 is TGTGCCAGCAGGACTTTCACCGGGGAGCTGTTTTTT. Its translation is CASRTFTGELFF.

The chain links TRBV11-3 to TRBJ2-3, with 10 bases matching TRBD2. CDR1 is SGHNT, CDR2 YENEEA, per germline. J was trimmed by 5 bases and V by 5 bases; bases with no gene match: 4. The CDR3 loop spans 14 amino acids. The CDR3 DNA reads as TGTGCCAGCAGCAGCGGGAGGGTGGTAGATACGCAGTATTTT. It translates to CASSSGRVVDTQYF.

This rearrangement joins TRBV9 to TRBJ2-3, with D hard to call. Trimming took 3 bases from V and 2 from J, leaving 13 bases between them. Per the germline V gene, CDR1 is SGDLS and CDR2 is YYNGEE. This CDR3 has 15 amino acids. DNA of the CDR3: TGTGCCAGCAGCGATAGGAGTACCTCCACAGATACGCAGTATTTT. Translating gives CASSDRSTSTDTQYF.

This clone is a singleton in its sample. This rearrangement joins TRBV7-9 to TRBJ2-1, with 7 bases matching TRBD1. Looked up from germline, CDR1 is SEHNR and CDR2 is FQNEAQ (reference sequence). With V trimmed by 6 bases and J by 3 bases, 2 bases remained unmatched. This CDR3 contains 13 residues. The CDR3 spells CASRGTDYNEQFF. CDR3 sequence (DNA): TGTGCCAGCAGAGGGACAGACTACAATGAGCAGTTCTTC.

CDR3 nucleotides: TGTGCCAGCAGTTCGAGGACAGGGGGCTATGGCTACACCTTC. This sequence encodes CASSSRTGGYGYTF. The chain has TRBV6-2 or TRBV6-3 and TRBJ1-2; 10 bases fit TRBD1. This CDR3 has 14 amino acids. The V gene end was trimmed by 4 bases and the J gene end by 4 bases; junction bases not matched to a gene: 3. CDR1 and CDR2 (germline): MNHEY, SVGEGT.

This sequence joins TRBV29-1 and TRBJ2-1; D unresolved. Germline V lookup: CDR1 SQVTM, CDR2 ANQGSEA. With 1 base removed from V and 9 bases from J, the gap between germline ends came to 13 bases. The length of the CDR3 is 13 residues. The CDR3 spells CSVEGPAFGEQFF. CDR3 nucleotides: TGCAGCGTTGAAGGTCCCGCATTCGGTGAGCAGTTCTTC.

The J gene is TRBJ2-1, the V gene TRBV27, with 8 bases identical to TRBD2. V dropped 5 bases and J dropped 7; count of bases not matched to a gene: 13. Germline V CDR1 and CDR2: MNHEY, SMNVEV (reference sequence). The CDR3 extends over 16 amino acids. The CDR3 bases are TGTGCCAGCAGTAAGGAAGCGGGACTAGGCTTGAATGAGCAGTTCTTC. It is translated as CASSKEAGLGLNEQFF.

This clone appeared a single time. The chain carries TRBV20-1 and TRBJ1-1; D unresolved. This CDR3 has 11 amino acids. Germline CDR1 is DFQATT and CDR2 is SNEGSKA (reference sequence). V gave up 4 bases and J gave up 4 bases, with 7 bases separating them. CDR3 DNA: TGCAGTGCTAAGCTCCCCACTGAAGCTTTCTTT. Amino acid sequence: CSAKLPTEAFF.

V is TRBV30 and J is TRBJ2-5, with D maybe TRBD1 (5 bases). V was trimmed by 6 bases and J by 7 bases, leaving 33 bases between them. Germline assignment: CDR1 GTSNPN and CDR2 SVGIG (reference sequence). The CDR3 spans 18 residues. The CDR3 DNA sequence: TGTGCCTGCGAAGCCAAAGGGGCCTGGGATGGCTTTTGGGGGACCCAGTACTTC. Translated: CACEAKGAWDGFWGTQYF.

J is TRBJ2-4 and V is TRBV7-9; possibly TRBD2 for D (6 bases). CDR3 length: 16 residues. Germline CDR1 reads SEHNR; CDR2 reads FQNEAQ (reference sequence). V was clipped by 3 bases and J by 3 bases, with 15 bases between them. CDR3 loop: CASSFVGGLGKNIQYF. The CDR3 nucleotides read TGTGCCAGCAGCTTCGTAGGAGGGCTCGGCAAAAACATTCAGTACTTC.

This clone was detected a few times. V usage is TRBV5-1 and J usage is TRBJ2-1; 15 nucleotides agree with TRBD2. This CDR3 is built from 16 residues. J gave up 9 bases and V 6 bases, and 10 bases lay outside the gene matches. Germline CDR1 and CDR2: SGHRS and YFSETQ. The CDR3 nucleotides are TGCGCCAGCACCCCGGGGGGGACTAGCGGGAGGATTGAGCAGTTCTTC. As protein: CASTPGGTSGRIEQFF. The complete variable domain, with remaining parts taken from reference TRBV5-1 and TRBJ2-1, reads KAGVTQTPRYLIKTRGQQVTLSCSPISGHRSVSWYQQTPGQGLQFLFEYFSETQRNKGNFPGRFSGRQFSNSRSEMNVSTLELGDSALYLCASTPGGTSGRIEQFFGPGTRLTVL.

The J gene is TRBJ1-2, the V gene TRBV6-2 or TRBV6-3, with TRBD1 matching 11 bases. The CDR3 sequence is 16 residues long. Germline V gene lookup returns CDR1 MNHEY and CDR2 SVGEGT. The ends lost 0 bases at V and 4 bases at J; junction bases unmatched: 4. The CDR3 loop reads CASSYSGQGDVYGYTF. In nucleotides, the CDR3 is TGTGCCAGCAGTTACTCGGGACAGGGGGACGTCTATGGCTACACCTTC.

The V gene is TRBV24-1, the J gene TRBJ1-3, with D tentatively TRBD1 (5 bases). The CDR3 runs 17 residues. Trimming took off 4 bases at V and 0 bases at J, with 15 bases between the two ends. Germline loops: CDR1 KGHDR, CDR2 SFDVKD. The CDR3 loop is CATSDSRRAFSGNTIYF. DNA of the CDR3: TGTGCCACCAGTGACTCCCGCAGGGCCTTCTCTGGAAACACCATATATTTT.

The gene calls are TRBV2 and TRBJ1-3, with TRBD1 matching 7 bases. After removal of 5 bases from V and 2 bases from J, the junction contained 9 bases not matched to a gene. The CDR3 covers 16 residues. CDR1 and CDR2 (germline): SNHLY, FYNNEI. CDR3 amino acids: CASSRVRDRTGNTIYF. The CDR3 DNA is TGTGCCAGCAGTAGGGTCCGGGACAGAACTGGAAACACCATATATTTT.

The chain is built from TRBV19 and TRBJ2-1; TRBD2 matches 13 bases. Germline V lookup: CDR1 LNHDA, CDR2 SQIVND (reference sequence). Unmatched junction bases numbered 8, after V lost 5 bases and J lost 10 bases. CDR3 size: 15 residues. CDR3 in amino acids: CASSETSGRPGEQFF. The CDR3 region has the DNA TGTGCCAGTAGTGAGACTAGCGGGAGGCCGGGAGAGCAGTTCTTC.

This sequence joins TRBV20-1 and TRBJ2-3; a possible D gene is TRBD1 (5 bases). V was clipped by 3 bases and J by 3 bases, with 16 bases between them. The V gene's germline CDR1 is DFQATT and CDR2 SNEGSKA (reference sequence). The CDR3 is 15 residues long. CDR3 DNA sequence: TGCAGTGCTAGTTGGGGCCACCCCTCAACAGATACGCAGTATTTT. Protein: CSASWGHPSTDTQYF.

The chain joins TRBV5-4 to TRBJ2-1; 8 bases align to TRBD2. CDR1 SGHNT and CDR2 YYREEE come from the germline V gene (reference sequence). The CDR3 runs 16 residues. Unmatched junction bases numbered 10, after V lost 2 bases and J lost 6 bases. The CDR3 here is CASSLPGLAIGNEQFF. The CDR3 DNA follows: TGTGCCAGCAGCTTACCCGGACTAGCAATAGGCAATGAGCAGTTCTTC. The variable domain in full, completed from reference TRBV5-4 and TRBJ2-1, reads ETGVTQSPTHLIKTRGQQVTLRCSSQSGHNTVSWYQQALGQGPQFIFQYYREEENGRGNFPPRFSGLQFPNYSSELNVNALELDDSALYLCASSLPGLAIGNEQFFGPGTRLTVL.

The V gene is TRBV7-9, the J gene TRBJ1-2; D ambiguous. The germline gives CDR1 SEHNR, CDR2 FQNEAQ (reference sequence). This CDR3 is 12 amino acids long. V lost 4 bases, J lost 3 bases, and 6 bases lay in between. CDR3 region: CASSSGDYGYTF. The CDR3 DNA sequence: TGTGCCAGCAGCTCCGGGGACTATGGCTACACCTTC.

The rearrangement uses TRBV24-1 and TRBJ1-2; TRBD1 agrees at 7 bases. Per germline, CDR1 KGHDR and CDR2 SFDVKD. Trimming at V came to 7 bases and at J to 2 bases, leaving 3 bases not matched to a gene. The CDR3 loop spans 13 amino acids. The CDR3 here is CATSLTGNYGYTF. The CDR3 DNA is TGTGCCACCAGCCTGACAGGGAACTATGGCTACACCTTC.

This rearrangement joins TRBV5-4 to TRBJ2-1, with 8 bases fitting TRBD2. The J segment lost 3 bases and the V segment lost 0 bases, leaving 5 bases of the junction unmatched. This CDR3 is built from 16 residues. Germline V gene sequence: CDR1 SGHNT, CDR2 YYREEE (reference sequence). CDR3 nucleotides: TGTGCCAGCAGCTTGGCCGGGGCGGGAGGCTACAATGAGCAGTTCTTC. This translates into CASSLAGAGGYNEQFF.

This chain joins TRBV5-5 and TRBJ2-1, with 9 nucleotides matching TRBD1. This CDR3 region has 16 residues. Trimming removed 3 bases from V and 7 bases from J; junction bases left unmatched: 11. The germline CDR1 and CDR2 sequences are SGHKS and YYEKEE (reference sequence). CDR3 in DNA: TGTGCCAGCAGCTGGGAGGCGGACAGGGGTTTGAATGAGCAGTTCTTC. Residues: CASSWEADRGLNEQFF.

On this clone itself: The same CDR3 arises from other DNA sequences in this sample as well. Written as DNA, the CDR3 is TGCGCCAGCAGCTTGTCAGGTACCTACAATGAGCAGTTCTTC. Translated, it gives CASSLSGTYNEQFF. The rearrangement links TRBV5-1 to TRBJ2-1; D is unresolved. V lost 1 base and J 2 bases, leaving 7 bases between the germline ends. The length of the CDR3 is 14 residues. Germline CDR1 and CDR2: SGHRS and YFSETQ.

The rearrangement links TRBV3-1 (or the pseudogene TRBV3-2) to TRBJ2-5, with D perhaps TRBD2 (5 bases). CDR3 length: 15 residues. Germline CDR1 reads LGHDT; CDR2 reads YNNKEL (reference sequence). The germline V and J ends were trimmed by 1 base and 5 bases, with 14 bases remaining between them. The CDR3 region is CASSQAPEGLETQYF. In DNA form, the CDR3 reads TGTGCCAGCAGCCAAGCGCCTGAGGGATTGGAGACCCAGTACTTC.